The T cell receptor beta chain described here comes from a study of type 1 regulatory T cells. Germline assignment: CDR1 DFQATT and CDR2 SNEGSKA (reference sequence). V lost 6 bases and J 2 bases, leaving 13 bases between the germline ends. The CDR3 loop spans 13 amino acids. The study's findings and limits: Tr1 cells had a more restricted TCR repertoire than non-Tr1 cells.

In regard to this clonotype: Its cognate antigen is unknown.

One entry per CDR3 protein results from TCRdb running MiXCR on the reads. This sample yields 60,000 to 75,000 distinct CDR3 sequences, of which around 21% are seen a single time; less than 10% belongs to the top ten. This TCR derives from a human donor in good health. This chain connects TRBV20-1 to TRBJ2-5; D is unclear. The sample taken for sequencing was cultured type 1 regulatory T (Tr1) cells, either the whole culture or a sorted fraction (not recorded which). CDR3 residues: CSAFVGSQETQYF. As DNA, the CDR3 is TGCAGTGCCTTTGTGGGCAGTCAAGAGACCCAGTACTTC.